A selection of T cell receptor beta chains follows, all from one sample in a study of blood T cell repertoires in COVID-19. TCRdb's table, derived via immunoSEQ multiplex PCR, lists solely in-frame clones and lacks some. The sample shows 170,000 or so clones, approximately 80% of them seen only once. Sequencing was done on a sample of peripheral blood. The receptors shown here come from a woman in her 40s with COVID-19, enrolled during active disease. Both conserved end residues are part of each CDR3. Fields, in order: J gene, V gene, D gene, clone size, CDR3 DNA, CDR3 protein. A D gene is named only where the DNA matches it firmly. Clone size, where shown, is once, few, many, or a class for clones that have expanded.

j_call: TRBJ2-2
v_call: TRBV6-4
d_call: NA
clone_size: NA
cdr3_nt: TGTGCCAGCAGTGGACAGGGAGGCGGGGAGCTGTTTTTT
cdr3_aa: CASSGQGGGELFF

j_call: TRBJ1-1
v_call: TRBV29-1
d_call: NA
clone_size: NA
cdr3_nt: TGCAGCGTTCCCACAGCCACTGAAGCTTTCTTT
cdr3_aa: CSVPTATEAFF

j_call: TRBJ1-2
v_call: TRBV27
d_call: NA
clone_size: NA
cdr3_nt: TGTGCCAGCAGTCTCTTAGGAGACTCCGATCGGGGCTACACCTTC
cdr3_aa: CASSLLGDSDRGYTF

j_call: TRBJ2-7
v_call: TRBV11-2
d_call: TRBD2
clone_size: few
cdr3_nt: TGTGCCAGCAGCTCTTTATTGGGTACGGGAGGTTACGAGCAGTACTTC
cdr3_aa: CASSSLLGTGGYEQYF

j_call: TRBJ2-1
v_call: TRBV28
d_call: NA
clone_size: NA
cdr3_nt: TGTGCCAGCAGTTTAGTGGCCACTAAGCAGTTCTTC
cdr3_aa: CASSLVATKQFF

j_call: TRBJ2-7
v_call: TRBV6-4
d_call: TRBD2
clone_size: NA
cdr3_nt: TGTGCCAGCAGTGACAAGCTAGCGGGAGCCTACGAGCAGTACTTC
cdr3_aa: CASSDKLAGAYEQYF

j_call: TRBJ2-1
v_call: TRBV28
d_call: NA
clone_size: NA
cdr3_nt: TGTGCCAGCAGTTTTGTATCCGAAGCGGGTACCCTGGACAATGAGCAGTTCTTC
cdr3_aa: CASSFVSEAGTLDNEQFF

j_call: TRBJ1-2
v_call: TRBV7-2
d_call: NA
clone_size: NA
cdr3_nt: TGTGCCAGCAGCCGGTCCCCGGAGGGAGGCTACACCTTC
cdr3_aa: CASSRSPEGGYTF

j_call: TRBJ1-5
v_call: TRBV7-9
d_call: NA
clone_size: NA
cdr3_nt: TGTGCCAGCAGCCTGGGCCAGGTTGGCCAGCCCCAGCATTTT
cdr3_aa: CASSLGQVGQPQHF

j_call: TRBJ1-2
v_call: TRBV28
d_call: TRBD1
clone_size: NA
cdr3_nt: TGTGCCAGCAGTTTATTGGGGACAGGGGATTCGGGCTACACCTTC
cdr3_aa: CASSLLGTGDSGYTF

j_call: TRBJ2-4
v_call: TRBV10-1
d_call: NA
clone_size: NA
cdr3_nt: TGCGCCAGCAGTTCGCGGACTGATGTCAAAAACATTCAGTACTTC
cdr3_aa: CASSSRTDVKNIQYF

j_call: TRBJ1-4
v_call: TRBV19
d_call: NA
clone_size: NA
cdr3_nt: TGTGCCAGTAGTGGACAGATCTCTAATGAAAAACTGTTTTTT
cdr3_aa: CASSGQISNEKLFF

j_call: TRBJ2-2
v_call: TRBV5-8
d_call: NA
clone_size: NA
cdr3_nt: TGTGCCAGCAGTTTAGCGGTCCGGAACACCGGGGAGCTGTTTTTT
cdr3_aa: CASSLAVRNTGELFF

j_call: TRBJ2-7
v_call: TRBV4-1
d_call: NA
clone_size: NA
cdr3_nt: TGCGCCAGCAGCCAAGTAAATTTAGTTAGTAGCGACGAGCAGTACTTC
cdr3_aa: CASSQVNLVSSDEQYF

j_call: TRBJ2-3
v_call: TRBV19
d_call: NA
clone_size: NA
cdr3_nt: TGTGCCAGTAGTATACCCCCTAGCACAGATACGCAGTATTTT
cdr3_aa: CASSIPPSTDTQYF

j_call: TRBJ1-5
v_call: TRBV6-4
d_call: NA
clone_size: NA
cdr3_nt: TGTGCCAGCAGTGTCACGGAGAGGGGAGGAGGCAGCAATCAGCCCCAGCATTTT
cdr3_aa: CASSVTERGGGSNQPQHF

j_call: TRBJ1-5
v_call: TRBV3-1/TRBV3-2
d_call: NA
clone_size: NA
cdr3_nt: TGTGCCAGCAGCCAAGATCCCGGAGGGAATCAGCCCCAGCATTTT
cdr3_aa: CASSQDPGGNQPQHF